These 19 T cell receptor beta chains came from one sample sequenced in a study of blood T cell repertoires in COVID-19. Repertoires were generated with immunoSEQ multiplex PCR, while TCRdb's copy carries only in-frame clones and drops some. The sample has hundreds of thousands of clones, roughly 85% seen once. The sample was peripheral blood. All receptors derive from a human donor in a cohort sampled during active COVID-19.

The chain links TRBV30 to TRBJ2-3; 8 nucleotides align to TRBD2. The CDR3 is made up of 14 amino acids. Trimming removed 4 bases from V and 4 bases from J; junction bases left unmatched: 7. In germline, CDR1 is GTSNPN, CDR2 SVGIG (reference sequence). DNA of the CDR3: TGTGCCTGGAATGCGGGAGGAGGTCCAGATACGCAGTATTTT. It codes for CAWNAGGGPDTQYF.

This chain links TRBV28 with TRBJ1-2; tentatively, D is TRBD1 (5 bases). The CDR3 runs 14 residues. V was trimmed by 6 bases and J by 5 bases, leaving 16 bases between them. CDR1 and CDR2 (germline): MDHEN, SYDVKM. CDR3 sequence (DNA): TGTGCCAGCAGAACAACTCCGGGGGTATATGGCTACACCTTC. Protein product: CASRTTPGVYGYTF.

To note about this clone: A junction boundary mismatches the germline segment, possibly from a read error. The rearrangement links TRBV12-3 or TRBV12-4 to TRBJ1-5; 7 bases are a match to TRBD1. The CDR3 spans 11 residues. CDR3 sequence: CASSLGQVLNF. The CDR3 region has the DNA TGTGCCAGCAGTCTCGGACAGGTTCTGAATTTT.

The gene calls are TRBV9 and TRBJ1-5; 8 nucleotides match TRBD1. CDR3 length equals 15 residues. J gave up 8 bases and V 0 bases, and 7 bases lay outside the gene matches. The germline V gene encodes CDR1 SGDLS and CDR2 YYNGEE. The CDR3 spells CASSVEGQELEPQHF. As DNA, the CDR3 is TGTGCCAGCAGCGTAGAGGGACAGGAATTAGAGCCCCAGCATTTT.

V and J are TRBV10-1 and TRBJ2-1; a weak D match, TRBD2 (6 bases). The length of the CDR3 is 17 residues. V was trimmed by 6 bases and J by 6 bases, leaving 24 bases between them. Germline V gene sequence: CDR1 WNHNN, CDR2 SYGVQD (reference sequence). The CDR3 spells CASSGEEGRTLGNEQFF. The DNA of the CDR3 is TGCGCCAGCAGCGGGGAGGAGGGCAGGACATTAGGCAATGAGCAGTTCTTC.

The V call is TRBV5-1, the J call TRBJ1-6; perhaps TRBD1 as D (6 bases). Germline assignment: CDR1 SGHRS and CDR2 YFSETQ. V shed 4 bases and J shed 5 bases, with 10 bases lying between them. The CDR3 has 14 residues. The CDR3 sequence: CASSRGADNSPLHF. The CDR3 region has the DNA TGCGCCAGCAGCCGGGGGGCGGATAATTCACCCCTCCACTTT.

The chain links TRBV18 to TRBJ1-1; 9 positions agree with TRBD1. The CDR3 runs 15 residues. Germline CDR1 reads KGHSH; CDR2 reads LQKENI. J gave up 0 bases and V 5 bases, and 4 bases lay outside the gene matches. DNA for the CDR3: TGTGCCAGCTCATGGGACAGGGATATGAACACTGAAGCTTTCTTT. It encodes CASSWDRDMNTEAFF.

This rearrangement joins TRBV5-4 to TRBJ2-4, with 10 bases lining up with TRBD1. V lost 4 bases and J lost 6; bases outside the gene matches: 7. This CDR3 region has 15 residues. Germline V lookup: CDR1 SGHNT, CDR2 YYREEE (reference sequence). The CDR3 bases are TGTGCCAGCAGCCGACAGGGGGCCTTGGGAAACATTCAGTACTTC. Translated: CASSRQGALGNIQYF.

The rearrangement uses TRBV5-5 and TRBJ1-6, with D possibly TRBD1 on 5 matching bases. The CDR3 totals 17 residues. Germline CDR1 and CDR2: SGHKS and YYEKEE (reference sequence). V gave up 2 bases and J gave up 0 bases, with 12 bases separating them. The CDR3 DNA reads TGTGCCAGCAGCTTATTTACAGGTGCCTCCTATAATTCACCCCTCCACTTT. Translating gives CASSLFTGASYNSPLHF.

The rearrangement joins TRBV5-1 to TRBJ2-5, with D possibly TRBD2 on 6 matching bases. The length of the CDR3 is 14 residues. V lost 2 bases to trimming and J lost 1 base, with 9 bases between them. Germline assignment: CDR1 SGHRS and CDR2 YFSETQ. This chain's CDR3 is CASSFGGTQETQYF. The CDR3 DNA is TGCGCCAGCAGCTTCGGGGGTACCCAAGAGACCCAGTACTTC.

J is TRBJ2-1 and V is TRBV5-5; 11 positions match TRBD2. Germline-derived CDR1 and CDR2 are SGHKS and YYEKEE (reference sequence). CDR3 length: 17 amino acids. V lost 0 bases to trimming and J lost 10 bases; unmatched junction nucleotides: 12. Here the CDR3 DNA reads TGTGCCAGCAGCTTGGTGTTTACTAGCGGGAGCGGGCAGGAGCAGTTCTTC. This gives the protein CASSLVFTSGSGQEQFF.

The genes are TRBV10-2 and TRBJ1-1; 8 bases align to TRBD1. Germline trimming cut 7 bases from V and 0 bases from J; bases unmatched to any gene: 7. The CDR3 totals 15 residues. Germline V CDR1 and CDR2: WSHSY, SAAADI. CDR3 in amino acids: CASIGTGIMNTEAFF. CDR3 bases: TGCGCCAGCATAGGGACAGGAATAATGAACACTGAAGCTTTCTTT.

The chain couples TRBV19 to TRBJ2-1, with 12 bases matching TRBD1. J was trimmed by 9 bases and V by 6 bases; bases with no gene match: 6. Per the germline V gene, CDR1 is LNHDA and CDR2 is SQIVND (reference sequence). CDR3 size: 14 residues. Here the CDR3 DNA reads TGTGCCAGTAGCTTGGGACAGGGGGCATTTGAGCAGTTCTTC. Amino acids: CASSLGQGAFEQFF.

This chain joins TRBV7-3 and TRBJ1-3; possible D gene TRBD1, 5 bases. Germline CDR1 and CDR2: SGHTA and FQGTGA. Trimming cost V 5 bases and J 0 bases, with 11 bases left between them. The length of the CDR3 is 15 residues. In DNA, the CDR3 is TGTGCCAGCAGCCCAACAGGAAACTCTGGAAACACCATATATTTT. The encoded protein is CASSPTGNSGNTIYF. The full variable domain, in which reference TRBV7-3 and TRBJ1-3 provide the parts outside the CDR3, is GAGVSQTPSNKVTEKGKYVELRCDPISGHTALYWYRQSLGQGPEFLIYFQGTGAADDSGLPNDRFFAVRPEGSVSTLKIQRTERGDSAVYLCASSPTGNSGNTIYFGEGSWLTVV.

This chain uses TRBV6-1 with TRBJ2-6; a possible D gene is TRBD1 (6 bases). The CDR3 runs to 18 residues. Trimming removed 0 bases at V and 2 bases at J, with 14 bases between. Per germline, CDR1 MNHNS and CDR2 SASEGT. The CDR3 DNA reads TGTGCCAGCAGTGAAGCACATACAGGGCCTCCTGGGGCCAACGTCCTGACTTTC. Amino acid sequence: CASSEAHTGPPGANVLTF.

V gene TRBV6-5 combines with J gene TRBJ1-1; TRBD1 matches at 9 bases. V lost 2 bases, J lost 5 bases, and 9 bases stayed unmatched. CDR1 and CDR2 from the germline V gene are MNHEY and SVGAGI. This CDR3 comprises 16 residues. CDR3: CASSYGGTGLGTEAFF. The CDR3 DNA sequence: TGTGCCAGCAGTTACGGAGGGACAGGGCTGGGGACTGAAGCTTTCTTT.

The chain links TRBV15 to TRBJ2-5; TRBD2 aligns across 8 bases. This CDR3 is 14 amino acids long. The junction had 5 bases not matched to a gene; V was cut back by 7 bases and J by 1 base. In germline, CDR1 is LNHNV, CDR2 YYDKDF (reference sequence). CDR3 region: CATKTGGAQETQYF. The CDR3 coding sequence is TGTGCCACCAAGACGGGGGGGGCCCAAGAGACCCAGTACTTC.

V and J are TRBV27 and TRBJ1-6; perhaps TRBD1 as D (5 bases). The germline CDR1 and CDR2 sequences are MNHEY and SMNVEV (reference sequence). Trimming left V 7 bases short and J 9 bases short, with 13 bases between. CDR3 length equals 13 residues. The CDR3 DNA is TGTGCCAGCAACTCTGTTAGGGGTTCACCCCTCCACTTT. Its translation is CASNSVRGSPLHF.

This clone appeared once. J is TRBJ2-5 and V is TRBV5-1; possible D gene TRBD2, 6 bases. The CDR3 consists of 13 residues. V was cut by 0 bases and J by 5 bases, with 8 bases left in between. Germline values: CDR1 SGHRS, CDR2 YFSETQ. CDR3 loop: CASSLGGTETQYF. CDR3 nucleotides: TGCGCCAGCAGCTTGGGCGGGACGGAGACCCAGTACTTC.